This T cell receptor (beta chain) was observed in a study of CD8+CD57+ T cells in acquired aplastic anemia. Study-level information: Sorted CD4+ plus CD8+ cells gave DNA averaging about 3.2 ug. General study findings and limits: The same twenty-nine CD8+ CDR3 sequences occurred in patients and in controls.

Genomic DNA provided the template from which TCR beta VDJ and CDR3 profiles were obtained. TCRdb called the reads again in MiXCR, with one record for every CDR3 protein. The data hold about 180,000 distinct CDR3 sequences, with roughly 65% observed a single time. Before being chosen for sequencing, patients had shown CD8+CD57+ cell expansion by flow cytometry. All patients had severe acquired aplastic anemia. This clonotype was counted a few times. The antigen is not known. Sequencing was performed on sorted CD4+, CD8+, or CD8+CD57+ T cells (not recorded which) from PBMCs. This receptor was identified in a human donor with aplastic anemia.

CDR3 sequence reads: CASRQVVTDTQYF. The CDR3 DNA follows: TGTGCCAGTAGACAGGTGGTCACAGATACGCAGTATTTT. The chain couples TRBV19 to TRBJ2-3, with D tentatively TRBD1 (5 bases). The CDR3 is made up of 13 amino acids. The germline V and J ends were trimmed by 6 bases and 2 bases, with 9 bases remaining between them. Germline V CDR1 and CDR2: LNHDA, SQIVND (reference sequence).